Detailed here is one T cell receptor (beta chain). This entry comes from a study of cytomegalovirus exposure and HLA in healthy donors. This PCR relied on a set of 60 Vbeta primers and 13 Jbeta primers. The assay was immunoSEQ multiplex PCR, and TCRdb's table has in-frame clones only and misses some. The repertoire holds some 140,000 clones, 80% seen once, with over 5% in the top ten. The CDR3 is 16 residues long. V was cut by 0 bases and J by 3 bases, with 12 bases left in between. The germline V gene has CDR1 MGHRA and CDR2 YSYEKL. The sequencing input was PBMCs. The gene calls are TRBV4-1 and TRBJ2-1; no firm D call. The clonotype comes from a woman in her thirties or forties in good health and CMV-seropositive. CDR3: CASSQDGGVIYNEQFF. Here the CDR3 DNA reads TGCGCCAGCAGCCAAGACGGTGGAGTAATCTACAATGAGCAGTTCTTC.